One and the same sample provided the 19 T cell receptor beta chains below, sequenced in a study of T cell responses to AZD1222 COVID-19 vaccine. TCRdb's table, derived via immunoSEQ multiplex PCR, lists solely in-frame clones and lacks some. Of some 150,000 clones listed, roughly 94% are singletons. The sample in question was peripheral blood, obtained on day 0 of AZD1222 vaccination. The receptors here all came from an adult in good health.

The chain combines TRBV6-2 or TRBV6-3 with TRBJ2-7; D may match TRBD1 or TRBD2 (5 bases each). CDR1 is MNHEY and CDR2 is SVGEGT in the germline V gene. The CDR3 length is 15 residues. V was trimmed by 2 bases and J by 3 bases, leaving 14 bases between them. Here the CDR3 reads CASSYGTPMIYEQYV. Written as DNA, the CDR3 is TGTGCCAGCAGTTACGGGACCCCCATGATCTACGAGCAGTACGTC.

The V call is TRBV10-3, the J call TRBJ1-6, with D hard to call. V dropped 9 bases and J dropped 5 bases, with 8 bases sitting between them. Germline CDR1 is ENHRY and CDR2 is SYGVKD. The CDR3 is 12 amino acids. CDR3 loop: CAIQHNNSPLHF. The CDR3 DNA reads TGTGCCATACAGCATAATAATTCACCCCTCCACTTT.

V is TRBV4-1 and J is TRBJ2-5; 9 bases match TRBD1. Germline V gene lookup returns CDR1 MGHRA and CDR2 YSYEKL. The CDR3 contains 16 residues. V dropped 3 bases and J dropped 0; count of bases not matched to a gene: 5. The CDR3 DNA reads as TGCGCCAGCAGCCACGGACAGGGGATGTACCAAGAGACCCAGTACTTC. Its protein product is CASSHGQGMYQETQYF.

The chain carries TRBV21-1 and TRBJ1-4; TRBD1 is the table's D call, not checked against the DNA. TRBV21-1 is assigned pseudogene status. This CDR3 contains 16 residues. DNA for the CDR3: TGTGCCAGCAGCAAAGCGGGGGACAGGGGAAATGAAAAACTGTTTTTT. Its protein is CASSKAGDRGNEKLFF.

The rearrangement joins TRBV3-1 (or the pseudogene TRBV3-2) to TRBJ2-7; 8 positions match TRBD2. This CDR3 is built from 13 residues. Germline CDR1 LGHDT, CDR2 YNNKEL (reference sequence). Losses at the gene ends were 4 bases for V and 13 bases for J; bases not matched to a gene: 12. The CDR3 DNA reads as TGTGCCAGCAGCCCCCGGGAGGGGGGTTCCCGATACGTC. Translation gives CASSPREGGSRYV.

V usage is TRBV9 and J usage is TRBJ2-1; 7 positions agree with TRBD2. This CDR3 comprises 17 residues. J was trimmed by 0 bases and V by 0 bases; bases with no gene match: 6. CDR1 is SGDLS, CDR2 YYNGEE, per germline. The CDR3 here is CASSVAPGGGSYNEQFF. The CDR3 coding sequence is TGTGCCAGCAGCGTAGCCCCCGGCGGGGGCTCCTACAATGAGCAGTTCTTC.

Turning to this clone: Other DNA sequences from this sample encode an identical CDR3 as well. CDR3 region: CASSLGDYGYTF. The CDR3 DNA reads as TGTGCCAGCAGCCTAGGGGACTATGGCTACACCTTC. The rearrangement links TRBV28 to TRBJ1-2, with TRBD1 as a possible D gene (5 bases). Germline V lookup: CDR1 MDHEN, CDR2 SYDVKM. This CDR3 has 12 residues. Deletions cut 6 bases from V and 3 bases from J, with 8 bases between.

This clone was detected once. Because the CDR3 is missing its conserved closing phenylalanine or tryptophan, this is likely a read error. No DNA is shown, since the ends of the CDR3 on it are uncertain; the CDR3 is the one TCRdb lists. V usage is TRBV6-1 and J usage is TRBJ1-1. Ends included, the CDR3 has 11 residues. The germline V gene encodes CDR1 MNHNS and CDR2 SASEGT. This chain's CDR3 is CASSELWGSGV.

In DNA form, the CDR3 reads TGTGCCAGCAGTTTATCGTCCGGCAGGTACAATGAGCAGTTCTTC. As protein: CASSLSSGRYNEQFF. J is TRBJ2-1 and V is TRBV27; D gene unclear. With 0 bases removed from V and 4 bases from J, the gap between germline ends came to 10 bases. This CDR3 spans 15 amino acids. Germline V gene sequence: CDR1 MNHEY, CDR2 SMNVEV (reference sequence).

V gene TRBV5-8 combines with J gene TRBJ1-5, with D possibly matching TRBD1 (5 bases). Trimming took off 0 bases at V and 7 bases at J, with 14 bases between the two ends. CDR3 length: 15 residues. Germline CDR1 and CDR2: SGHTS and YDEGEE. DNA for the CDR3: TGTGCCAGCAGCTTGGGGTCAGGGCTTTGGCAGCCCCAGCATTTT. Residues: CASSLGSGLWQPQHF.

This rearrangement joins TRBV28 to TRBJ1-2; possible D gene TRBD1, 6 bases. Germline CDR1 reads MDHEN; CDR2 reads SYDVKM. The CDR3 sequence is 13 residues long. The V end lost 6 bases, the J end lost 4 bases, and 12 bases lay between the germline ends. CDR3 coding DNA: TGTGCCAGCAGCTTACAGGGTCCCTATGGCTACACCTTC. Its translation: CASSLQGPYGYTF.

The V gene is TRBV25-1, the J gene TRBJ1-1; TRBD1 agrees at 10 bases. Losses at the gene ends were 1 base for V and 3 bases for J; bases not matched to a gene: 2. CDR1 is MGHDK and CDR2 is SYGVNS in the germline V gene. The CDR3 runs 15 residues. CDR3 nucleotide sequence: TGTGCCAGCAGTGAATGGACAGGGGGAGACACTGAAGCTTTCTTT. Residues: CASSEWTGGDTEAFF.

The rearrangement uses TRBV28 and TRBJ2-3; TRBD1 is a possible D gene (6 bases). CDR1 MDHEN and CDR2 SYDVKM come from the germline V gene. The CDR3 is made up of 16 amino acids. Trimming pared 4 bases from V and 4 bases from J, leaving 18 bases between. This CDR3 reads CASSSFTFRGSDTQYF. The DNA of the CDR3 is TGTGCCAGCAGTTCCTTCACGTTCAGGGGATCAGATACGCAGTATTTT.

The chain combines TRBV6-5 with TRBJ2-2; the D is unclear. The CDR3 length is 13 residues. V lost 0 bases and J 5 bases, leaving 4 bases between the germline ends. The V gene's germline CDR1 is MNHEY and CDR2 SVGAGI. The CDR3, as DNA: TGTGCCAGCAGTTACTCGAGGACCGGGGAGCTGTTTTTT. Translating gives CASSYSRTGELFF.

V usage is TRBV4-2 and J usage is TRBJ2-1; the match to TRBD2 covers 13 bases. The CDR3 is 16 residues long. V gave up 4 bases and J gave up 4 bases; unmatched junction bases: 4. Germline V gives CDR1 LGHNA, CDR2 YNFKEQ. The CDR3 is CASSPETSGGYNEQFF. CDR3 DNA: TGTGCCAGCAGCCCCGAGACTAGCGGGGGGTACAATGAGCAGTTCTTC.

This chain connects TRBV18 to TRBJ1-2; 9 positions match TRBD1. There are 16 residues in the CDR3. The V gene end was trimmed by 3 bases and the J gene end by 5 bases; junction bases not matched to a gene: 10. The germline V gene has CDR1 KGHSH and CDR2 LQKENI. Here the CDR3 reads CASSPQGQGSPYGYTF. DNA of the CDR3: TGTGCCAGCTCACCGCAGGGACAGGGCTCACCTTATGGCTACACCTTC.

This chain uses TRBV7-2 with TRBJ2-3, with D tentatively TRBD2 (6 bases). The CDR3 contains 16 residues. CDR1 is SGHTA, CDR2 FQGNSA, per germline. The V gene lost 2 bases and the J gene lost 6 bases, with 18 bases spanning the gap. The CDR3 spells CASSLTGGYGFDTQYF. The CDR3 nucleotides read TGTGCCAGCAGCTTAACTGGGGGGTATGGGTTTGATACGCAGTATTTT.

The chain couples TRBV19 to TRBJ1-3; D gene uncertain. V lost 2 bases and J 0 bases, leaving 8 bases between the germline ends. The CDR3 length is 15 residues. CDR1 is LNHDA, CDR2 SQIVND, per germline (reference sequence). CDR3 nucleotide sequence: TGTGCCAGTAGTATATCGGAGAGCTCTGGAAACACCATATATTTT. It translates to CASSISESSGNTIYF.

This clone has only one observation. V is TRBV11-2 and J is TRBJ2-2; TRBD1 aligns across 11 bases. V lost 1 base and J lost 6; bases outside the gene matches: 4. There are 16 residues in the CDR3. CDR1 SGHAT and CDR2 FQNNGV come from the germline V gene. The CDR3 reads CASSLVGTGGPGELFF. The CDR3 DNA sequence: TGTGCCAGCAGCTTAGTAGGGACAGGGGGTCCCGGGGAGCTGTTTTTT.